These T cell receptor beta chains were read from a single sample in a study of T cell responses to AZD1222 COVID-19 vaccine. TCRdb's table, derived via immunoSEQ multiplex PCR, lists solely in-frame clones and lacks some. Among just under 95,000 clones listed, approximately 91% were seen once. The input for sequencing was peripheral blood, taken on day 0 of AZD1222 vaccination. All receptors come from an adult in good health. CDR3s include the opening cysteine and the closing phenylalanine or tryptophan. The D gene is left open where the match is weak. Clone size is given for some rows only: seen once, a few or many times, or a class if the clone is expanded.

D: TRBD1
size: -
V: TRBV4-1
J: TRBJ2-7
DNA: TGCGCCAGCAGCCAACGCACGACAGGGGGCGAGCAGTACTTC
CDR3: CASSQRTTGGEQYF

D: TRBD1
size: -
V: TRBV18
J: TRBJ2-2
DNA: TGTGCCAGCTCAGCCCAGGGGGCGCTGAACACCGGGGAGCTGTTTTTT
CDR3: CASSAQGALNTGELFF

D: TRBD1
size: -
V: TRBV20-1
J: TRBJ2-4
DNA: TGCAGCAGAGACAGGGGGTCGGTCCAGTACTTC
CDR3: CSRDRGSVQYF

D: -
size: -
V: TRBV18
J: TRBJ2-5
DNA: TGTGCCAGCTCACCACCTTCCAAAGCCGGGACCCAGTACTTC
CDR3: CASSPPSKAGTQYF

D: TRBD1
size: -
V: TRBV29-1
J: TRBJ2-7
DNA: TGCAGCGCCATTTCCGGGACAGGGAAGGGCGAGCAGTACTTC
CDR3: CSAISGTGKGEQYF

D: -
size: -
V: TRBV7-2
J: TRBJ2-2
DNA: TGTGCCAGCAGCTTGACAGCGACCGGGGAGCTGTTTTTT
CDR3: CASSLTATGELFF

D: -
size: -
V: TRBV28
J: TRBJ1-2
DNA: TGTGCCACCAATGGGGAGGGATTCTATGGCTACACCTTC
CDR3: CATNGEGFYGYTF

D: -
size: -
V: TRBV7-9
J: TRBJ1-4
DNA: TGTGCCAGCAGCTTAATAACGGGTAATGAAAAACTGTTTTTT
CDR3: CASSLITGNEKLFF

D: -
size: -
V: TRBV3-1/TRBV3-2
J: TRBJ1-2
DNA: TGTGCCAGCAGCCCCAGGGTTTATGGCTACACCTTC
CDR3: CASSPRVYGYTF

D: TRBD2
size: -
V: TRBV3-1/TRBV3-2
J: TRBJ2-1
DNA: TGTGCCAGCAGCCAAAGATTGGCGGGGGGTTTCAATGAGCAGTTCTTC
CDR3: CASSQRLAGGFNEQFF

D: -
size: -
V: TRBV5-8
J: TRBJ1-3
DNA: TGTGCCAGCAGCACAAAGGGGGCTGGAAACACCATATATTTT
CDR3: CASSTKGAGNTIYF

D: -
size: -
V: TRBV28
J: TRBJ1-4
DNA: TGTGCCAGCAGCCCCCGGAGAGAACTGTTTTTT
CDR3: CASSPRRELFF

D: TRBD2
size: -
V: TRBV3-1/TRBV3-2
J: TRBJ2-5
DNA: TGTGCCAGCAGCCTCCGGGGAGGGCAAGAGACCCAGTACTTC
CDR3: CASSLRGGQETQYF

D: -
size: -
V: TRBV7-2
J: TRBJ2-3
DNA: TGTGCCAGCAGCTTAGCGCTTAGCAGCCCAGATACGCAGTATTTT
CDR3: CASSLALSSPDTQYF

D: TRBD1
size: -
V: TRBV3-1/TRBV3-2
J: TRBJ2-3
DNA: TGTGCCAGCAGCCATAACAGGGGGCGCGCAGTGGATACGCAGTATTTT
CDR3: CASSHNRGRAVDTQYF

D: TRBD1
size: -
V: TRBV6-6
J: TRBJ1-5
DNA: TGTGCCAGCAGTTACAGGGGGCAGCTTCAGCCCCAGCATTTT
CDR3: CASSYRGQLQPQHF

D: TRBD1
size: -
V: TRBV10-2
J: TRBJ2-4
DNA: TGCGCCAGCGGAATAGGGGACAGCCTAGCCAAAAACATTCAGTACTTC
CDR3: CASGIGDSLAKNIQYF

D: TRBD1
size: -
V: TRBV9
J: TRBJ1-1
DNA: TGTGCCAGCAGCGAGGGGGACAGGGAGGCTGAAGCTTTCTTT
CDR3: CASSEGDREAEAFF

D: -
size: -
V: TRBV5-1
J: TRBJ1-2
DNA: TGCGCCAGCAGCTTAACTCGGGGAGCGTCGGGGCTCGATGGCTACACCTTC
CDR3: CASSLTRGASGLDGYTF

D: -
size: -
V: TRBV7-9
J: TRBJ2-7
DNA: TGTGCCAGCAGCTTATGGTTGGGCAGAACCCTTTTTGAGCACGAGCAGTACTTC
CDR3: CASSLWLGRTLFEHEQYF

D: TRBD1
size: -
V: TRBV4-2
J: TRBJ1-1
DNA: TGTGCCAGCAGCTACTCCGGGACAGGGGCTTTTGAAGCTTTCTTT
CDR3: CASSYSGTGAFEAFF

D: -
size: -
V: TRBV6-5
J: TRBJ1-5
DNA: TGTGCCAGCAGACCTACTGGGGGCAATCAGCCCCAGCATTTT
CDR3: CASRPTGGNQPQHF

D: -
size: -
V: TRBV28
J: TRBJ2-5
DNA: TGTGCCAGCAGTTACCCCGGAGGGCGAGCAGAGACCCAGTACTTC
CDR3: CASSYPGGRAETQYF

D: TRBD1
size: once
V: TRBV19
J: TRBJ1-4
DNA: TGTGCCAGTTCTCGACAGGGAACTAATGAAAAACTGTTTTTT
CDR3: CASSRQGTNEKLFF

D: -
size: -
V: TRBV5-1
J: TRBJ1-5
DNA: TGCGCCAGCAGCACCCGAGGGGGACACAATCAGCCCCAGCATTTT
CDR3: CASSTRGGHNQPQHF

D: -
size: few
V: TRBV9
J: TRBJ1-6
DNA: TGTGCCAGCAGCCCAACGACGGGTTCACCCCTCCACTTT
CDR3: CASSPTTGSPLHF

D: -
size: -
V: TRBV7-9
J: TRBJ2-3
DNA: TGTGCCAGCAGCCTTAGTCTGACAGGGCGGGGTGGCACAGATACGCAGTATTTT
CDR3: CASSLSLTGRGGTDTQYF

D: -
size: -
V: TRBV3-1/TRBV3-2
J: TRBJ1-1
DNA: TGTGCCAGCAGCGCGGGGGGCACTGAAGCTTTCTTT
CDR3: CASSAGGTEAFF

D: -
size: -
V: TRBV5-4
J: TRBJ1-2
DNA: TGTGCCAGCAGCAACCTGGACCCGAACTTAGCATTC
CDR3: CASSNLDPNLAF

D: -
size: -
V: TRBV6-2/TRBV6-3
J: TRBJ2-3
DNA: TGTGCCAGCAGTTACGCCAGGTGGGATACGCAGTATTTT
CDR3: CASSYARWDTQYF

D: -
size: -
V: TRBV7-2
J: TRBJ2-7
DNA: TGTGCCAGCAGCCCGGACACGTTCTACGAGCAGTACTTC
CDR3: CASSPDTFYEQYF

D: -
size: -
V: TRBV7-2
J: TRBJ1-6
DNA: TGTGCCAGCACCCTAGGCCGTTATAATTCACCCCTCCACTTT
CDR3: CASTLGRYNSPLHF

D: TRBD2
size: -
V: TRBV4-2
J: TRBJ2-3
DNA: TGTGCCAGCAGCCAAGTGAGGGGCGGGGGTAGAACAGATACGCAGTATTTT
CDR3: CASSQVRGGGRTDTQYF

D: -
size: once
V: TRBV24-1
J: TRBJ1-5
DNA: TGTGCCACCAGTGGCACCAGAGTCGGGGAAAACAATCAGCCCCAGCATTTT
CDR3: CATSGTRVGENNQPQHF

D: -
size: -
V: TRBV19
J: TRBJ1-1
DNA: TGTGCCAGTAGGGAGAGGGCCAGCATGAACACTGAAGCTTTCTTT
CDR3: CASRERASMNTEAFF

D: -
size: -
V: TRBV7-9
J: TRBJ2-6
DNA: TGTGCCAGCAGCTTACAGTCGGGGGCTGGGGCCAACGTCCTGACTTTC
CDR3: CASSLQSGAGANVLTF

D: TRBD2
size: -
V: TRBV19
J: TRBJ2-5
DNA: TGTGCCAGTAGCTTAGGACTAGAAGATGGCGAGACCCAGTACTTC
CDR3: CASSLGLEDGETQYF

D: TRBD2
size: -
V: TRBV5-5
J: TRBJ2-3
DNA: TGTGCCAGCAGCTTCCGGCTAGCGGCAGATACGCAGTATTTT
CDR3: CASSFRLAADTQYF

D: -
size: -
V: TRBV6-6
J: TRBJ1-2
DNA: TGTGCCAGCAGCCCCTCCGATGGCTACACCTTC
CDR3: CASSPSDGYTF

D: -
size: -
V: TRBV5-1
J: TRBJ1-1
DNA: TGCGCCAGCAGCTATCAGGGAATGGAGGGGACTGAAGCTTTCTTT
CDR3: CASSYQGMEGTEAFF

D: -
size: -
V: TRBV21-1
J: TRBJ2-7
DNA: TGTGCCACCCCTGGGGGGAACCACGAGCAGTACTTC
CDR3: CATPGGNHEQYF

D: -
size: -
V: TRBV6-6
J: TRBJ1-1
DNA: TGTGCCAGCAGGGAAGAGGTAAACACTGAAGCTTTCTTT
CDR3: CASREEVNTEAFF

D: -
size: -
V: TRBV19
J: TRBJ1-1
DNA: TGTGCCAGTAGTTACGGGTTTGGTCGTCTAGCTTTCTTT
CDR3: CASSYGFGRLAFF

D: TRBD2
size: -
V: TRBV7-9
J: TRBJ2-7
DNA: TGTGCCAGCAGCCTGGGACTAGCGGCTATCTACGAGCAGTACTTC
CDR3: CASSLGLAAIYEQYF

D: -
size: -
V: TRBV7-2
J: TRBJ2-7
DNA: TGTGCCAGCAGCCCGTGGACCAGCTCCTACGAGCAGTACTTC
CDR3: CASSPWTSSYEQYF

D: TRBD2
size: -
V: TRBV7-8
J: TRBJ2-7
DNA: TGTGCCAGCAGCTCAACCCTACTAGCGGGGGTGACCTACGAGCAGTACTTC
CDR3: CASSSTLLAGVTYEQYF

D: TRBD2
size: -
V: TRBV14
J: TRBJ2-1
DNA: TGTGCCAGCAGCCAAACTAGCGGCCCGTCCTACAATGAGCAGTTCTTC
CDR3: CASSQTSGPSYNEQFF

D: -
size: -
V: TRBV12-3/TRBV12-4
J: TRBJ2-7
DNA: TGTGCCAGCAGGGGGGATGGAGTCTACGAGCAGTACTTC
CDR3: CASRGDGVYEQYF

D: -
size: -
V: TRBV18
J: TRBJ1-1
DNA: TGTGCCAGCTCACCAAAGAGGGGCATAGTGAACACTGAAGCTTTCTTT
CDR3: CASSPKRGIVNTEAFF

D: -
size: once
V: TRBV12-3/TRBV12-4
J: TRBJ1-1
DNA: TGTGCCAGCAGTCCTCATACGAACACTGAAGCTTTCTTT
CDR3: CASSPHTNTEAFF

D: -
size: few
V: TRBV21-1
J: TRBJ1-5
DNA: TGTGCCAGCAGCAAAAAGGGCGACGTCTACAATCAGCCCCAGCATTTT
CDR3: CASSKKGDVYNQPQHF

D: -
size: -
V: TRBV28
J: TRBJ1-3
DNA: TGTGCCAGCATTAATGGAATAACTGGAAACACCATATATTTT
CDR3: CASINGITGNTIYF

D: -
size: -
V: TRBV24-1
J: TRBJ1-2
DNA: TGTGCCACCAGTGATAACCAGGGACTTTATGGCTACACCTTC
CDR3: CATSDNQGLYGYTF

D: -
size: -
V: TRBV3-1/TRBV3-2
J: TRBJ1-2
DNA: TGTGCCAGCAGCCGCTCCATCCCCACGGGAGGCTACACCTTC
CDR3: CASSRSIPTGGYTF

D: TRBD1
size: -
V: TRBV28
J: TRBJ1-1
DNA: TGTGCCACCGACAGGGGCCTGAACACTGAAGCTTTCTTT
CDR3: CATDRGLNTEAFF